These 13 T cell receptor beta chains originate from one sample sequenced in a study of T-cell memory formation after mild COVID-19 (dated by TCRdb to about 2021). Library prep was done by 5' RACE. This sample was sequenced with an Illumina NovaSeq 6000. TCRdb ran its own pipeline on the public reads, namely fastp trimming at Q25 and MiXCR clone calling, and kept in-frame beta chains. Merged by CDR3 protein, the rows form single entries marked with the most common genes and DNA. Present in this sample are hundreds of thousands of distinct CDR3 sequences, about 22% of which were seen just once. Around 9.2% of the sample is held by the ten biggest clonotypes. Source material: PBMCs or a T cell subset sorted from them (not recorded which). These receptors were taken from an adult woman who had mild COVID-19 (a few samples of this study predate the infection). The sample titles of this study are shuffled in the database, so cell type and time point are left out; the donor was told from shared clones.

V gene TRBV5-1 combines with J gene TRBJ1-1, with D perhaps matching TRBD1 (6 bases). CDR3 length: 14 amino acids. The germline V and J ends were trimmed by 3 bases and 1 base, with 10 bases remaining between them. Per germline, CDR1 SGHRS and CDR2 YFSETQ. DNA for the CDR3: TGCGCCAGCAGCTGGACAGACCCGAACACTGAAGCTTTCTTT. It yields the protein CASSWTDPNTEAFF.

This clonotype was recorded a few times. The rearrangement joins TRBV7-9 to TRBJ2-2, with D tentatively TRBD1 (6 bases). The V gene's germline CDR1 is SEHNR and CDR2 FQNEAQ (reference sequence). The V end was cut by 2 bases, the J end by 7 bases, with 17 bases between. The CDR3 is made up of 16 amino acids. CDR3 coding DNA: TGTGCCAGCAGCTTACGCACGACAGGAAGCGTCGGGGAGCTGTTTTTT. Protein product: CASSLRTTGSVGELFF.

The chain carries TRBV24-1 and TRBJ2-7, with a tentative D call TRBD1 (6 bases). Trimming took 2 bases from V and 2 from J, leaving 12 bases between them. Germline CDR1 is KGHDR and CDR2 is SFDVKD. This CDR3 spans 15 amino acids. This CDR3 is CATSDSPGHPYEQYF. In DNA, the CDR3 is TGTGCCACCAGTGATTCCCCGGGACACCCCTACGAGCAGTACTTC.

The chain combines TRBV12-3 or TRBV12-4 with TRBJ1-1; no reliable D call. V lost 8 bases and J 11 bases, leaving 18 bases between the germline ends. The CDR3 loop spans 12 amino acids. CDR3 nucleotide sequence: TGTGCCAGCGCGTTCCGGGCTTTATACGCTTTCTTT. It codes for CASAFRALYAFF.

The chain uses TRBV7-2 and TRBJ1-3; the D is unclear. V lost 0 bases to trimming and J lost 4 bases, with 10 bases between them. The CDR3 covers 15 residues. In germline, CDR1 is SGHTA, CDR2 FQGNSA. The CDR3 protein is CASSLAPGIGNTIYF. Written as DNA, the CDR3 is TGTGCCAGCAGCTTAGCGCCCGGGATCGGAAACACCATATATTTT.

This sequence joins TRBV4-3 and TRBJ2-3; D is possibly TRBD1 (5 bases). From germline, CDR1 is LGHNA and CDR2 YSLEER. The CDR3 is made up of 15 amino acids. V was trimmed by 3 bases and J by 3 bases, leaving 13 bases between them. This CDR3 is CASSQLYRGTDTQYF. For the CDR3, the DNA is TGCGCCAGCAGCCAGCTCTATAGGGGTACAGATACGCAGTATTTT.

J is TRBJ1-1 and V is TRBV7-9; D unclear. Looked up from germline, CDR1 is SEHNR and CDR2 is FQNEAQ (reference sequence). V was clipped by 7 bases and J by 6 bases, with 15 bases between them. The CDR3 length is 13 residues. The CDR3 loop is CASTNSGRAEAFF. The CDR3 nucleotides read TGTGCCAGCACCAATTCAGGCCGGGCTGAAGCTTTCTTT.

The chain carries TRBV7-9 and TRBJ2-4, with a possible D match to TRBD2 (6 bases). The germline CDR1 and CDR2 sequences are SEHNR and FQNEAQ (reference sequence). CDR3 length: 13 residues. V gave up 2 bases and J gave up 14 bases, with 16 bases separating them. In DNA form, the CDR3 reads TGTGCCAGCAGCTTAATTGTTGGCGGCGGGAAGTACTTC. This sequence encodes CASSLIVGGGKYF.

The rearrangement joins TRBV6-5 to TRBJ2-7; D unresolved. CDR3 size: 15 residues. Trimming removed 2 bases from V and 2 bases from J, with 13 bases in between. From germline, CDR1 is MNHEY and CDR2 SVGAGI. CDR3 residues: CASSYLDSSPYEQYF. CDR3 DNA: TGTGCCAGCAGTTACCTCGATTCTTCCCCCTACGAGCAGTACTTC.

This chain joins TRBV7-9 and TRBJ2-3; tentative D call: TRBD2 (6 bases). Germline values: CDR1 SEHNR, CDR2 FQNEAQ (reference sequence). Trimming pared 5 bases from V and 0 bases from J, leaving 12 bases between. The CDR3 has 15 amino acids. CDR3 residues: CASSPWAGSTDTQYF. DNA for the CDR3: TGTGCCAGCAGCCCGTGGGCGGGGAGCACAGATACGCAGTATTTT.

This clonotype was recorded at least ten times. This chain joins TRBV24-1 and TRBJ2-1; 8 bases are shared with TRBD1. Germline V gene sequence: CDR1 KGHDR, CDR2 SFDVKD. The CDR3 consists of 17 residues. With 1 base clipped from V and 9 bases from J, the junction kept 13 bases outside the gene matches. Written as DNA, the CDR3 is TGTGCCACCAGTGATTTTCCGACTGACAGGGGAGTGGGTGAGCAGTTCTTC. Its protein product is CATSDFPTDRGVGEQFF.

CDR3 nucleotides: TGCGCCAGCAGCTTGGGACAGGGGGCCGACAATGAGCAGTTCTTC. Translation gives CASSLGQGADNEQFF. The rearrangement uses TRBV5-1 and TRBJ2-1, with 10 bases that match TRBD1. CDR1 and CDR2 (germline): SGHRS, YFSETQ. This CDR3 spans 15 amino acids. The V and J ends lost 0 bases and 5 bases, in that order; junction bases with no gene match: 2.

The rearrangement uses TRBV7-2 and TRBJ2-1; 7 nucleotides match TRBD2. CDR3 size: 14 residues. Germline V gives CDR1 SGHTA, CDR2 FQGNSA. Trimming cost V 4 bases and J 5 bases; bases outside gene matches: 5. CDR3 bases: TGTGCCAGCAGCTGTACTAGCGCACACAATGAGCAGTTCTTC. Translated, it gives CASSCTSAHNEQFF.